Each of the 6 T cell receptor beta chains below was sequenced from the same sample in a study of blood T cells in healthy people across ages. A second PCR of about 7 to 12 cycles used a sample-barcoded 5' primer and a J-beta primer mix. TCRdb re-called the 5' RACE reads through MiXCR, storing one row per CDR3 protein. The table lists around 820,000 distinct CDR3 sequences, 20% to 25% of them singletons. The sample was also reused in another study, on T cells of mothers and their children.

Input material: blood. These receptors were taken from a boy younger than 18 in good health.

This clonotype was detected many times. The chain carries TRBV4-2 and TRBJ2-2; 9 nucleotides agree with TRBD1. This CDR3 region has 17 residues. Trimming removed 0 bases from V and 1 base from J; junction bases left unmatched: 3. Germline lookup yields CDR1 LGHNA and CDR2 YNFKEQ. CDR3 sequence: CASSQEQGAGNTGELFF. CDR3 in DNA: TGTGCCAGCAGCCAAGAACAGGGGGCGGGGAACACCGGGGAGCTGTTTTTT.

The table lists this clonotype with a few counts. V and J are TRBV5-1 and TRBJ2-1; 13 bases line up with TRBD2. After removal of 4 bases from V and 6 bases from J, the junction contained 4 bases not matched to a gene. Germline CDR1 SGHRS, CDR2 YFSETQ. This CDR3 spans 15 amino acids. CDR3 protein: CASSIGLAGVNEQFF. CDR3 in DNA: TGCGCCAGCAGCATAGGACTAGCGGGGGTCAATGAGCAGTTCTTC.

The CDR3 loop is CASSWGEAINYGYTF. Written as DNA, the CDR3 is TGTGCCAGCAGCTGGGGGGAAGCGATTAACTATGGCTACACCTTC. This chain connects TRBV5-5 to TRBJ1-2, with D perhaps TRBD1 (5 bases). CDR1 is SGHKS, CDR2 YYEKEE, per germline (reference sequence). Trimming took off 3 bases at V and 1 base at J, with 13 bases between the two ends. The CDR3 spans 15 residues.

This clonotype was recorded a few times. The V and J genes are TRBV6-2 or TRBV6-3 and TRBJ2-1, with 7 bases lining up with TRBD2. Unmatched junction bases numbered 12, after V lost 8 bases and J lost 2 bases. The CDR3 consists of 16 residues. Per germline, CDR1 MNHEY and CDR2 SVGEGT. CDR3 sequence reads: CASRPLAAGPYNEQFF. The CDR3 DNA is TGTGCCAGCCGGCCCCTAGCGGCGGGCCCCTACAATGAGCAGTTCTTC.

The gene calls are TRBV7-6 and TRBJ2-5; a weak D match, TRBD1 (6 bases). This CDR3 spans 17 amino acids. Trimming cost V 1 base and J 4 bases, with 19 bases left between them. CDR1 is SGHVS and CDR2 is FNYEAQ in the germline V gene. The CDR3 loop reads CASSLGGAGAGGETQYF. As DNA, the CDR3 is TGTGCCAGCAGCTTAGGTGGGGCAGGGGCAGGAGGAGAGACCCAGTACTTC.

This clonotype has at least ten counts. The chain uses TRBV5-1 and TRBJ2-2, with 7 bases aligning to TRBD1. Per the germline V gene, CDR1 is SGHRS and CDR2 is YFSETQ. The CDR3 is made up of 15 amino acids. V lost 2 bases to trimming and J lost 3 bases; unmatched junction nucleotides: 4. CDR3 DNA sequence: TGCGCCAGCAGCTTACAGGGGATTGACACCGGGGAGCTGTTTTTT. As protein: CASSLQGIDTGELFF.